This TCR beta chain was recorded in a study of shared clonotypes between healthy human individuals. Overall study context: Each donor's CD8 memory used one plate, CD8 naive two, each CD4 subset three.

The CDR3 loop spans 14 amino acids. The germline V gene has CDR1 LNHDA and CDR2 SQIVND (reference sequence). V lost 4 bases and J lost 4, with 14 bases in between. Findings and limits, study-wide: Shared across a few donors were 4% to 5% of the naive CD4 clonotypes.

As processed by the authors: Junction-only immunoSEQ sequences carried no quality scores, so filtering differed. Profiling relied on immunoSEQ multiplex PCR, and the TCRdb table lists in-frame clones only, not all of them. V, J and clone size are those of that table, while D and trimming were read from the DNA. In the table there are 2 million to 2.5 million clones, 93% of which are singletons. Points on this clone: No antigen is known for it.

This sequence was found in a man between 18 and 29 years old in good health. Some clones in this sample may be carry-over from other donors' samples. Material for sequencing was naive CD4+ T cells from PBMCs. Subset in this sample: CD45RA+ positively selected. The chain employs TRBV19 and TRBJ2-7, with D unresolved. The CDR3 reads CASSTFSPFYEQYF. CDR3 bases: TGTGCCAGTAGTACCTTTAGTCCTTTTTACGAGCAGTACTTC. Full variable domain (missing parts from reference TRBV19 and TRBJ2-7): DGGITQSPKYLFRKEGQNVTLSCEQNLNHDAMYWYRQDPGQGLRLIYYSQIVNDFQKGDIAEGYSVSREKKESFPLTVTSAQKNPTAFYLCASSTFSPFYEQYFGPGTRLTVT.